Listed below are T cell receptor beta chains from one sample, sequenced in a study of identical twins' blood T cells. MiXCR, applied by TCRdb to the 5' RACE reads, yields one record per CDR3 protein. Of 400,000 or so distinct CDR3 sequences in the sample, approximately 30% were seen once. Sequencing was performed on PBMCs. The receptors here all came from a woman aged 18 to 55 in good health. Each CDR3 is given with its conserved first and last residue. D genes are given only for firm matches. Some rows have no size entry. The others give once, few or many, or a class for an expanded clone.

V	D	J	size	DNA	CDR3
TRBV29-1	TRBD2	TRBJ2-3	.	TGCAACGCCAGGACTAGCGGGGGAGAATCAGATACGCAGTATTTT	CNARTSGGESDTQYF
TRBV9	.	TRBJ1-4	.	TGTGCCAGTAGCGTAGCGGGGACCGAGGAAAAACTGTTTTTT	CASSVAGTEEKLFF
TRBV7-2	.	TRBJ2-1	.	TGTGCCAGCAGCTCCTTGGAGGGATACAATGAGCAGTTCTTC	CASSSLEGYNEQFF
TRBV20-1	TRBD1	TRBJ1-1	.	TGCAGTGCTACTCAGAGGACAGGGGCGGGTACTGAAGCTTTCTTT	CSATQRTGAGTEAFF
TRBV2	.	TRBJ2-7	.	TGTGCCAGCAGTGAAAGGGGCCCCTACGAGCAGTACTTC	CASSERGPYEQYF
TRBV19	TRBD2	TRBJ2-1	few	TGTGCCAGTAACATCGGGAGGTCCTACAATGAGCAGTTCTTC	CASNIGRSYNEQFF
TRBV21-1	.	TRBJ2-7	.	TGTGCCAGCAGCAAAGGGGGGACAGGGGAAAGTCCCTACGAGCAGTACTTC	CASSKGGTGESPYEQYF
TRBV29-1	.	TRBJ1-1	.	TGCAGCGTCGTTACCGGGACATGGACCTTGTTGCACACTGAAGCTTTCTTT	CSVVTGTWTLLHTEAFF
TRBV18	.	TRBJ1-1	.	TGTGCCAGCTCACCGCTTACAACCGCGGCTGAAGCTTTCTTT	CASSPLTTAAEAFF
TRBV5-6	.	TRBJ2-7	.	TGTGCCAGCAGCTCGCCTCGCTTTGGATACGAGCAGTACTTC	CASSSPRFGYEQYF